The 5 T cell receptor beta chains given below trace back to one sample, sequenced in a study of T cell responses to AZD1222 COVID-19 vaccine. Generated by immunoSEQ multiplex PCR, the TCRdb table keeps only in-frame clones and is missing some. The sample has approximately 110,000 clones; approximately 87% are singletons. The sequencing here drew on peripheral blood, taken 28 days after the second AZD1222 dose. The receptor set was obtained from an adult who received the AZD1222 COVID-19 vaccine.

V usage is TRBV28 and J usage is TRBJ2-1; 16 positions match TRBD2. The CDR3 sequence is 19 residues long. After removal of 4 bases from V and 3 bases from J, the junction contained 9 bases not matched to a gene. Per germline, CDR1 MDHEN and CDR2 SYDVKM. The DNA for the CDR3 is TGTGCCAGCAGTTCATCCTTGGGACTAGCGGGAGGGATCTACAATGAGCAGTTCTTC. Protein product: CASSSSLGLAGGIYNEQFF.

There are a few counts of this clone. The J gene is TRBJ1-1, the V gene TRBV30; 8 nucleotides match TRBD1. In germline, CDR1 is GTSNPN, CDR2 SVGIG (reference sequence). This CDR3 is 13 amino acids long. V trimming: 4 bases; J trimming: 4 bases; junction bases outside the gene matches: 5. The CDR3 DNA reads as TGTGCCTGGACCACTACAGGGGGCACTGAAGCTTTCTTT. Translated, it gives CAWTTTGGTEAFF.

This clone was recorded once. The gene calls are TRBV5-1 and TRBJ1-4; 7 nucleotides line up with TRBD1. Germline V gene sequence: CDR1 SGHRS, CDR2 YFSETQ. J was trimmed by 7 bases and V by 4 bases; bases with no gene match: 16. There are 17 residues in the CDR3. Here the CDR3 DNA reads TGCGCCAGCAGCGCTCTCCTTCTAGGAGAGGGGGCTGAAAAACTGTTTTTT. It codes for CASSALLLGEGAEKLFF.

The table lists this clone with a count of one. The chain recombines TRBV7-2 with TRBJ2-3; D remains ambiguous. The CDR3 covers 13 residues. Germline loops: CDR1 SGHTA, CDR2 FQGNSA. With 5 bases removed from V and 3 bases from J, the gap between germline ends came to 9 bases. CDR3 nucleotide sequence: TGTGCCAGCAGCCGCGTGGGTACAGATACGCAGTATTTT. It codes for CASSRVGTDTQYF.

This chain uses TRBV7-9 with TRBJ1-4; 10 bases agree with TRBD1. Trimming at V came to 5 bases and at J to 10 bases, leaving 7 bases not matched to a gene. The germline V gene has CDR1 SEHNR and CDR2 FQNEAQ (reference sequence). The CDR3 extends over 14 amino acids. CDR3 residues: CASSRGQGDRKLFF. For the CDR3, the DNA is TGTGCCAGCAGCCGAGGACAGGGGGACCGAAAACTGTTTTTT.